The sequence of this T cell receptor beta chain was determined in a study of blood T cell repertoires in COVID-19. Study summary: Acute and convalescent COVID-19 specimens originated in the United States, Italy and Spain.

Libraries were prepared by immunoSEQ multiplex PCR; TCRdb keeps only in-frame clonotypes and omits some of them. The profile shows about 180,000 clones, 83% of them singletons. The germline CDR1 and CDR2 sequences are SNHLY and FYNNEI. This CDR3 has 14 amino acids. V lost 8 bases to trimming and J lost 2 bases; unmatched junction nucleotides: 7. What was sequenced was peripheral blood. The rearrangement links TRBV2 to TRBJ1-2; 8 nucleotides align to TRBD1. The TCR comes from a human donor in a cohort sampled during active COVID-19. CDR3 nucleotides: TGTGCCAGCGGCCTCGGACAGGGCAACTATGGCTACACCTTC. Translation: CASGLGQGNYGYTF. The variable domain in full, with the rest retrieved from reference TRBV2 and TRBJ1-2, is EPEVTQTPSHQVTQMGQEVILRCVPISNHLYFYWYRQILGQKVEFLVSFYNNEISEKSEIFDDQFSVERPDGSNFTLKIRSTKLEDSAMYFCASGLGQGNYGYTFGSGTRLTVV.